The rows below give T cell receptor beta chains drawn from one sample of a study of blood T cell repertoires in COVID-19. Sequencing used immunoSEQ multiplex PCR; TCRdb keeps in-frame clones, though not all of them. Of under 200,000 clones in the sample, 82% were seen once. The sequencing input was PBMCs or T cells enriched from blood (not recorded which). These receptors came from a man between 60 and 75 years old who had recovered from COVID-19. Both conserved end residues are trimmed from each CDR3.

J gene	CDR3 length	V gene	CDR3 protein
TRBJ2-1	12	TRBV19	ATRSLAGGNEQF
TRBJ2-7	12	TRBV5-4	ASSRGNGPYEQY
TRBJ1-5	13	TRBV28	ASSPNRGGNQPQH
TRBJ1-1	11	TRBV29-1	SVDWQMNTEAF
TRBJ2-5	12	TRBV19	ASSVTGGEETQY
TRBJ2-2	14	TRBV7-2	ASSLLATPNTGELF
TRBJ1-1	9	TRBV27	ASSRGTEAF
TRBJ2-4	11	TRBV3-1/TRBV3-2	ASSQRAQNIQY
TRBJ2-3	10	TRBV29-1	SVDRGTDTQY
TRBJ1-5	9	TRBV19	ASSGGQPQH
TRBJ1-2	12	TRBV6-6	ASSPPGRWEGYT
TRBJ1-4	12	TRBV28	ASSQTGGGEKLF
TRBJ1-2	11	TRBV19	ATNYRGDYGYT
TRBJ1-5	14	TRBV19	ASSIYVGRSNQPQH
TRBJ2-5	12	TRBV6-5	ASSYSGAEETQY
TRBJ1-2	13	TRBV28	ASSPTFTGGNGYT
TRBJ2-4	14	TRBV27	ASSSGYQVAKNIQY
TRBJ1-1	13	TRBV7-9	ASSSYGAGNTEAF
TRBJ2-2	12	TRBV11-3	ASSRNRNTGELF
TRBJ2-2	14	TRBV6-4	ASSARTGGITGELF
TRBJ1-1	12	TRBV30	AWSAGPLDTEAF
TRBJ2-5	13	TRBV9	ASSVFGGGQETQY
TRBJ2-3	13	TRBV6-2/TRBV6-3	ASSSASGGTDTQY
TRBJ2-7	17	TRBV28	ATDVSLLTGTGEPYEQY
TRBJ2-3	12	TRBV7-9	ASRLAGEPDTQY
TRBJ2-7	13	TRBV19	ASSMDRDSTYEQY
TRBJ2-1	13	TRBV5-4	ASSPTSGGGNEQF
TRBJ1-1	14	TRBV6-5	ASSWETGLMNTEAF
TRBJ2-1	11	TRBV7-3	ASSSGQYNEQF
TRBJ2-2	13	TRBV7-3	ASSGLAGNTGELF
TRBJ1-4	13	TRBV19	ASSIGSTQDEKLF
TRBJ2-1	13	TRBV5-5	ASSLIPTLNNEQF
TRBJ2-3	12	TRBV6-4	ASSSGLRTDTQY
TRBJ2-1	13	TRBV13	ASSSGTGTFNEQF
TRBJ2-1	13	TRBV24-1	ATSEWGVGDNEQF
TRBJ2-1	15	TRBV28	ASSLPTSGRVNNEQF
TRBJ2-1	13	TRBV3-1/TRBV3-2	ASSQEAGGIYEQF
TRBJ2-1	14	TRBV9	ASSPSDRSLYNEQF
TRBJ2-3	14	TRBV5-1	ASSLVGLDSTDTQY
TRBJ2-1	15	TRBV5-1	ASSKGRPAGAYNEQF
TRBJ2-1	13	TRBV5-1	ASSFELAETGTQF
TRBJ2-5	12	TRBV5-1	ASRFREYQETQY
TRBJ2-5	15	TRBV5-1	ASSLGLAGLIQETQY
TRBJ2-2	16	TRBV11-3	ASSYAGLAGGNTGELF
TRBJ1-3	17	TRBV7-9	ASSLGGPRGPVSGNTIY
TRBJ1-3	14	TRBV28	ASSLFIQASGNTIY
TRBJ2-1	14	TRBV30	AWSQTSAGYYNEQF
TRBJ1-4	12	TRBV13	ASSLRQGGEKLF
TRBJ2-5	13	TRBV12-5	ASGPPRLAGETQY
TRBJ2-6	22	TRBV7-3	ASSLKPYSHLLDSRSSGANVLT